The sequence of this T cell receptor (beta chain) was determined in a study of blood T cell repertoires in COVID-19. The repertoire was sequenced with immunoSEQ multiplex PCR; TCRdb's copy has only in-frame clones and lacks some. The top ten hold about 4.2% of the sample, which has about 100,000 clones, approximately 84% seen once. The ends were cut back, 4 bases at V and 6 bases at J, with 11 bases in the middle. The germline V gene encodes CDR1 SGHRS and CDR2 YFSETQ. The CDR3 covers 12 residues. The V call is TRBV5-1, the J call TRBJ2-7; possibly TRBD1 for D (7 bases). The receptor was derived from a man in his 60s with acute or convalescent COVID-19. Material: peripheral blood. The CDR3 nucleotides are TGCGCCAGCAGCGGGGGGACAGCCGAGCAGTACTTC. Translation: CASSGGTAEQYF.